This T cell receptor (beta chain) came from a study of CD8 T cells in Susac syndrome. CDR1 is MNHEY, CDR2 SVGEGT, per germline. The CDR3 is 14 residues long. V was clipped by 6 bases and J by 1 base; unmatched bases: 4. About this clonotype itself: Its antigen is undetermined.

Study-level results: As acknowledged by the study, its TCR sequencing and HLA analysis included a relatively small number of individuals.

With random hexamers, 0.5 to 1 ug RNA was reverse transcribed. Multiplex immunoSEQ PCR targeted 54 Vbeta and 13 Jbeta TCR beta segments. Using its own MiXCR run on the immunoSEQ multiplex PCR reads, TCRdb lists one record per CDR3 protein. Found here are about 200,000 distinct CDR3 sequences, over 85% of them singletons; the top ten hold about 0.095%. Age- and sex-matched healthy donors served as the control group. The CD8+ and CD4+ T cells were negatively isolated, with the TEMRA cells enriched by FACS. This clonotype was sampled from a human donor in good health. The sample taken for sequencing was CD4+ T cells from PBMCs. The chain combines TRBV6-2 or TRBV6-3 with TRBJ2-3; the match to TRBD2 covers 7 bases. The CDR3 here is CASRASGGTDTQYF. CDR3 nucleotide sequence: TGTGCCAGCAGAGCGAGCGGGGGCACAGATACGCAGTATTTT.